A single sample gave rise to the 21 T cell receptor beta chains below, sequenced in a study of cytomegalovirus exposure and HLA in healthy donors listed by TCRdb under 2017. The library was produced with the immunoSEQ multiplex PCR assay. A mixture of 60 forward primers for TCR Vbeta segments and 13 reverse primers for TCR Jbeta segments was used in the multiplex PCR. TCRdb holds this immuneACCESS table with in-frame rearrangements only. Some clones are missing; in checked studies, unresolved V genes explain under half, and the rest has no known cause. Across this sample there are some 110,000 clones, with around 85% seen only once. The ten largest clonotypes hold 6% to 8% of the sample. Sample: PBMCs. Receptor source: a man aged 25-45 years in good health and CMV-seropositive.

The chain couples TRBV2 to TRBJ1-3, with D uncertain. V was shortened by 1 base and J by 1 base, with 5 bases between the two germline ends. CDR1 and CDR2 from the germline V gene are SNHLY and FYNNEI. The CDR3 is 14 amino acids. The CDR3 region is CASSEDLSGNTIYF. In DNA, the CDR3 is TGTGCCAGCAGTGAAGATCTATCTGGAAACACCATATATTTT.

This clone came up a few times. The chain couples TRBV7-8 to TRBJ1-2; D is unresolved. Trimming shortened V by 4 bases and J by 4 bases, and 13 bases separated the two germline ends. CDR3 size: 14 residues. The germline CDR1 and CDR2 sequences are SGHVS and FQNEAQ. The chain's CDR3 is CASSSLGAVYGYTF. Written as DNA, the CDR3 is TGTGCCAGCAGCTCTCTGGGAGCCGTCTATGGCTACACCTTC.

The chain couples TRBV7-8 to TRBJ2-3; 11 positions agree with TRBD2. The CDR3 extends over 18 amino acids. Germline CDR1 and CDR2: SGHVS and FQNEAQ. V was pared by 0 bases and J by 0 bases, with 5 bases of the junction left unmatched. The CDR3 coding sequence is TGTGCCAGCAGCTTAGCGCGTCTAGCGGGGGGCAGCACAGATACGCAGTATTTT. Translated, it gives CASSLARLAGGSTDTQYF.

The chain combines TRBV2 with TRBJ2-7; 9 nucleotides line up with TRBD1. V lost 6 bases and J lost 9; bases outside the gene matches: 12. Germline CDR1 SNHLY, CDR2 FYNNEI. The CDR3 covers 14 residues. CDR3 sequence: CASREDRGDYGQYF. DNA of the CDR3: TGTGCCAGCAGGGAGGACAGGGGTGATTATGGGCAGTACTTC.

The CDR3 is CASGRDASYEQYF. CDR3 sequence (DNA): TGTGCCAGTGGGAGGGACGCATCCTACGAGCAGTACTTC. The V call is TRBV19, the J call TRBJ2-7, with 7 bases identical to TRBD2. The CDR3 is made up of 13 amino acids. Unmatched junction bases numbered 5, after V lost 8 bases and J lost 1 base. Germline V gives CDR1 LNHDA, CDR2 SQIVND (reference sequence).

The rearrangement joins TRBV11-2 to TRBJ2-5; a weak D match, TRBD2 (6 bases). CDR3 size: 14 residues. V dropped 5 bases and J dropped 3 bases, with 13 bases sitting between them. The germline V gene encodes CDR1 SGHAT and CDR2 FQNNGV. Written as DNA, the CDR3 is TGTGCCAGCAGCCCGGACTGGGGGGAAGAGACCCAGTACTTC. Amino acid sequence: CASSPDWGEETQYF.

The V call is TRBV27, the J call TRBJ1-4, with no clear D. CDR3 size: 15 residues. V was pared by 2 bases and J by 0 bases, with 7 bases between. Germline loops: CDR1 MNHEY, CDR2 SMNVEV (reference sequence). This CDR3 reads CASSLMGATNEKLFF. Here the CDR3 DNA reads TGTGCCAGCAGTTTAATGGGAGCAACTAATGAAAAACTGTTTTTT.

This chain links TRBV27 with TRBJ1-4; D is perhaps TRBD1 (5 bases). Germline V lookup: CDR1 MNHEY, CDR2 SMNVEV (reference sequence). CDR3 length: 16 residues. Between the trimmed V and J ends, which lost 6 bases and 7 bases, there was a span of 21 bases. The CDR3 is CASSRDYSGSGEKLFF. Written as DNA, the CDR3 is TGTGCCAGCAGCCGGGACTATAGTGGGTCTGGTGAAAAACTGTTTTTT.

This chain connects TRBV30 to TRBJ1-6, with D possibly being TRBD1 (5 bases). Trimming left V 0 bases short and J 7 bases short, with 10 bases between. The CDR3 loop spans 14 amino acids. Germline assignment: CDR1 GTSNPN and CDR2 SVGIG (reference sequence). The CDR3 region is CAWSVGRANSPLHF. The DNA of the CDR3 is TGTGCCTGGAGTGTGGGCAGGGCAAATTCACCCCTCCACTTT. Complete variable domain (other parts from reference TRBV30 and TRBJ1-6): SQTIHQWPATLVQPVGSPLSLECTVEGTSNPNLYWYRQAAGRGLQLLFYSVGIGQISSEVPQNLSASRPQDRQFILSSKKLLLSDSGFYLCAWSVGRANSPLHFGNGTRLTVT.

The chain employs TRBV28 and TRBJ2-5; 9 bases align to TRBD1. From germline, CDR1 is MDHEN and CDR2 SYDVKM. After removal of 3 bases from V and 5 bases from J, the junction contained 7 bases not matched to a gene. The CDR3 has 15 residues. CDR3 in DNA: TGTGCCAGCAGTTTGCCCTACAGGGGGCGGGAGACCCAGTACTTC. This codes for CASSLPYRGRETQYF. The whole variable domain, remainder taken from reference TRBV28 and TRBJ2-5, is DVKVTQSSRYLVKRTGEKVFLECVQDMDHENMFWYRQDPGLGLRLIYFSYDVKMKEKGDIPEGYSVSREKKERFSLILESASTNQTSMYLCASSLPYRGRETQYFGPGTRLLVL.

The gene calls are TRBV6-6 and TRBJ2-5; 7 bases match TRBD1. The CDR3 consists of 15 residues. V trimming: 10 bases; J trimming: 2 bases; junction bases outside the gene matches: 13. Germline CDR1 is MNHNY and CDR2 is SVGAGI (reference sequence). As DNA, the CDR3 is TGTGCCACCCACCGCCTGGGCAGGGGGCAAGAGACCCAGTACTTC. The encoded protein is CATHRLGRGQETQYF.

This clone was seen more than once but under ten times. The CDR3 nucleotides read TGTGCCAGCAGCCAAGGGAACAGGGGGCTAAAGCAGTACTTC. Its translation: CASSQGNRGLKQYF. This chain connects TRBV14 to TRBJ2-5, with 9 positions matching TRBD1. This CDR3 is built from 14 residues. V lost 1 base, J lost 11 bases, and 8 bases stayed unmatched. CDR1 is SGHDN, CDR2 FVKESK, per germline.

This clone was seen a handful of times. The CDR3 spells CASSTSTGLTYEQYF. CDR3 nucleotides: TGCGCCAGCAGCACGTCGACAGGGCTTACCTACGAGCAGTACTTC. The chain is built from TRBV5-1 and TRBJ2-7; 7 bases fit TRBD1. The CDR3 extends over 15 amino acids. J was trimmed by 2 bases and V by 4 bases; bases with no gene match: 9. Germline-derived CDR1 and CDR2 are SGHRS and YFSETQ.

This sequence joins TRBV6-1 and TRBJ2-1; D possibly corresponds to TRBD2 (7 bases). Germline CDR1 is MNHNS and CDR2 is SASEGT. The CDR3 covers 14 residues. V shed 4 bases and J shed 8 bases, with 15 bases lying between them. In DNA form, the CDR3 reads TGTGCCAGCAGTGCTGGGGGGGCTGGGGATGAGCAGTTCTTC. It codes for CASSAGGAGDEQFF.

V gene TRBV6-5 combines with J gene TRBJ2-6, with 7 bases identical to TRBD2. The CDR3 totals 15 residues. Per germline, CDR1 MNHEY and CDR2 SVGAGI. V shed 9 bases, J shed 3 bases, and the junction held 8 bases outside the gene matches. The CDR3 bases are TGTGCCAGTGCCCCGGGAGGTGGTGGGGCCAACGTCCTGACTTTC. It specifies CASAPGGGGANVLTF.

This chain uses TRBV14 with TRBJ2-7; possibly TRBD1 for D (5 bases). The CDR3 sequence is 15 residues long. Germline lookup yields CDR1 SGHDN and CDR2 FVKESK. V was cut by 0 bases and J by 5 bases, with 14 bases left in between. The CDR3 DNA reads TGTGCCAGCAGCCAAGATCGGAGCAGGGCCGACGAGCAGTACTTC. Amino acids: CASSQDRSRADEQYF.

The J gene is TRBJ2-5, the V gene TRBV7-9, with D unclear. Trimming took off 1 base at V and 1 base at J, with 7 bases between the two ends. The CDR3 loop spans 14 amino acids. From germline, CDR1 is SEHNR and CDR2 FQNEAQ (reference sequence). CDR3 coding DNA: TGTGCCAGCAGCTTAGGGCAGGTCCAAGAGACCCAGTACTTC. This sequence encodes CASSLGQVQETQYF.

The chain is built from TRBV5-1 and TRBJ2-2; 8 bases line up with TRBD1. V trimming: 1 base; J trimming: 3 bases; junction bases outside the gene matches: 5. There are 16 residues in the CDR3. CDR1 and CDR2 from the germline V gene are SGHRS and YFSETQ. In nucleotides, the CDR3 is TGCGCCAGCAGCTTGAGGTCAGGGGGCGACACCGGGGAGCTGTTTTTT. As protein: CASSLRSGGDTGELFF.

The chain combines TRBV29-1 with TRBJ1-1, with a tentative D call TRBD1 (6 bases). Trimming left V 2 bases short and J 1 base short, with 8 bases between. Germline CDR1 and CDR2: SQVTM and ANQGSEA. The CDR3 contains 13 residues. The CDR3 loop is CSVERDKNTEAFF. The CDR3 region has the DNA TGCAGCGTTGAACGGGACAAGAACACTGAAGCTTTCTTT.

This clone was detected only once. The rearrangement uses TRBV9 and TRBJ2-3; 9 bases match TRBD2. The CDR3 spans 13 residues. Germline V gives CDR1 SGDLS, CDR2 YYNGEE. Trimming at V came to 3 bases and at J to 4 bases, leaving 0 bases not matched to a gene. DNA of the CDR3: TGTGCCAGCAGCGAGCGGGGGGCAGATACGCAGTATTTT. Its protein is CASSERGADTQYF.

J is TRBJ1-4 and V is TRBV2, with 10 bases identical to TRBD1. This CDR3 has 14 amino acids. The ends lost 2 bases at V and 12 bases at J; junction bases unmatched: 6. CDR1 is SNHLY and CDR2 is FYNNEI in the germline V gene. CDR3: CASSERQGAWELFF. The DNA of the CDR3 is TGTGCCAGCAGTGAAAGACAGGGGGCCTGGGAACTGTTTTTT.